Listed below are T cell receptor beta chains from one sample, sequenced in a study of blood T cell repertoires in COVID-19. Using immunoSEQ multiplex PCR, the repertoire was profiled, and TCRdb retains in-frame clones only, with some absent. The repertoire holds under 300,000 clones, with about 85% as singletons. Material: peripheral blood. The receptors derive from a human donor in a cohort sampled during active COVID-19. CDR3s include the opening cysteine and the closing phenylalanine or tryptophan. A D gene is named only where the DNA matches it firmly. The listing skips clone size in some rows; elsewhere it reads once, few, many or a size class.

v_call	clone_size	j_call	d_call	cdr3_nt	cdr3_aa
TRBV5-1	-	TRBJ2-2	-	TGCGCCAGCAGCCTGGCATTTGTGAGCACCGGGGAGCTGTTTTTT	CASSLAFVSTGELFF
TRBV7-2	-	TRBJ2-2	TRBD2	TGTGCCAGCAGCTGGGGCGGGGGCACCGGGGAGCTGTTTTTT	CASSWGGGTGELFF
TRBV6-5	-	TRBJ1-2	-	TGTGCCAGCGGGACAACTCAACCCGGCTACACCTTC	CASGTTQPGYTF
TRBV5-1	-	TRBJ1-4	-	TGCGCCAGCAGCACGGCAGGGAGGGGGGATGAAAAACTGTTTTTT	CASSTAGRGDEKLFF
TRBV4-1	-	TRBJ1-6	TRBD1	TGCGCCAGCAGCGCGCACAGACAGGGGGCTGGTTCTAATTCACCCCTCCACTTT	CASSAHRQGAGSNSPLHF
TRBV5-1	once	TRBJ2-3	TRBD2	TGCGCCAGCAGCTGGGGGACTAGCGACACAGATACGCAGTATTTT	CASSWGTSDTDTQYF
TRBV15	-	TRBJ2-7	TRBD1	TGTGCCACCAGCAGAGATTGGCCCGACAGGGGGCCCTACGAGCAGTACTTC	CATSRDWPDRGPYEQYF
TRBV7-9	-	TRBJ2-1	-	TGTGCCAGCAGCTTAGCGCGTGATGAGCAGTTCTTC	CASSLARDEQFF
TRBV3-1/TRBV3-2	-	TRBJ2-1	-	TGTGCCAGCAGCCCTACCAGCCAGGTTCGCGATGAGCAGTTCTTC	CASSPTSQVRDEQFF
TRBV27	-	TRBJ2-3	-	TGTGCCAGCAGTTTGTATCGCAGGGGCACAGATACGCAGTATTTT	CASSLYRRGTDTQYF
TRBV18	-	TRBJ2-7	TRBD1	TGTGCCAGCTCACCCCTCACCGGGACAGGGGATCTCCGGGGGCAGTACTTC	CASSPLTGTGDLRGQYF
TRBV6-6	few	TRBJ1-3	TRBD1	TGTGCCAGCAGTTACCCCCCTAACAGGGGAGGAAACACCATATATTTT	CASSYPPNRGGNTIYF
TRBV7-8	-	TRBJ2-7	-	TGTGCCAGCAGCCCCCGGTTAGGCGGCCTCGAGGGGGCCTACGAGCAGTACTTC	CASSPRLGGLEGAYEQYF
TRBV27	-	TRBJ2-3	-	TGTGCCAGCAGTTCCTACCCCATTTACACAGATACGCAGTATTTT	CASSSYPIYTDTQYF
TRBV7-2	-	TRBJ2-7	-	TGTGCCAGCAGCTTAGTAATTGGACAGCCGAGGGAGCAGTACTTC	CASSLVIGQPREQYF
TRBV5-1	-	TRBJ2-3	-	TGCGCCAGCGGGCAGGGATTTACAGATACGCAGTATTTT	CASGQGFTDTQYF
TRBV6-2/TRBV6-3	-	TRBJ2-5	-	TGTGCCAGCAGTTACCTCCCTGGGAGGGAGACCCAGTACTTC	CASSYLPGRETQYF
TRBV5-6	-	TRBJ1-2	TRBD1	TGTGCCAGCAGCTGGGGACAGGGGGCGAGAGGCTACACCTTC	CASSWGQGARGYTF
TRBV28	-	TRBJ2-4	TRBD2	TGTGCCAGCGGGGCGGGAGCTAACGGCATTCAGTACTTC	CASGAGANGIQYF
TRBV5-4	once	TRBJ1-1	-	TGTGCCAGCAGCCGAGGGATTCGCACTGAAGCTTTCTTT	CASSRGIRTEAFF
TRBV6-5	-	TRBJ1-1	TRBD1	TGTGCCAGCAGTTCCACAGGGGGAGCTTTCTTT	CASSSTGGAFF
TRBV18	-	TRBJ2-1	TRBD2	TGTGCCAGCTCACCACTCGGGGCAAGCGGGAGAAATGAGCAGTTCTTC	CASSPLGASGRNEQFF
TRBV27	-	TRBJ2-7	TRBD1	TGTGCCAGCAGCGGACAGGGCAAGACTGTTTCTTACGAGCAGTACTTC	CASSGQGKTVSYEQYF
TRBV27	-	TRBJ1-1	-	TGTGCCAGCAGTTTATGGGGAGGGCTGGGCATGAACACTGAAGCTTTCTTT	CASSLWGGLGMNTEAFF
TRBV5-1	-	TRBJ2-3	TRBD2	TGCGCCAGCAGCTTGGAAACTAGCGGGGGTACAGATACGCAGTATTTT	CASSLETSGGTDTQYF
TRBV7-9	-	TRBJ2-7	-	TGTGCCAGCAGCTCGTTGTGGCGGCCCTCCTACGAGCAGTACTTC	CASSSLWRPSYEQYF
TRBV9	-	TRBJ2-1	TRBD1	TGTGCCAGCAACCCCCGGGGACAGGGGAACAATGAGCAGTTCTTC	CASNPRGQGNNEQFF
TRBV23-1	-	TRBJ1-4	-	TGCGCCAGCAGTCATGGGGCACACAATGAAAAACTGTTTTTT	CASSHGAHNEKLFF
TRBV27	-	TRBJ2-7	TRBD2	TGTGCCAGCAGCATGGGCGGCGGGAGGGGAACCTACGAGCAGTACTTC	CASSMGGGRGTYEQYF
TRBV4-3	-	TRBJ2-2	TRBD1	TGCGCCAGCAGCCTGGAAGACAGGGACCGGGGCGGGGAGCTGTTTTTT	CASSLEDRDRGGELFF
TRBV7-2	-	TRBJ2-7	-	TGTGCCAGCAGCTCCAGGACTACCCCCTACGAGCAGTACTTC	CASSSRTTPYEQYF
TRBV27	-	TRBJ1-6	TRBD1	TGTGCCAGCAGGACAGGGGATGGGGGGAATTCACCCCTCCACTTT	CASRTGDGGNSPLHF
TRBV3-1/TRBV3-2	-	TRBJ2-7	TRBD2	TGTGCCAGCAGCCCGAGAGGGAGGGCGTCCTACGAGCAGTACTTC	CASSPRGRASYEQYF
TRBV6-2/TRBV6-3	-	TRBJ2-7	-	TGTGCCAGCAGTTTCTCAGAGACCTACGAGCAGTACTTC	CASSFSETYEQYF
TRBV6-5	-	TRBJ2-1	-	TGTGCCAGCAAAATGAGGCTAGCAGTTTCCAATGAGCAGTTCTTC	CASKMRLAVSNEQFF
TRBV12-3/TRBV12-4	-	TRBJ2-7	-	TGTGCCAGCAGTTTAGACTCTTCCTACGAGCAGTACTTC	CASSLDSSYEQYF
TRBV5-1	-	TRBJ2-7	-	TGCGCCAGCAGCTTGACGTCGACAGGCCAATACGAGCAGTACTTC	CASSLTSTGQYEQYF
TRBV12-5	-	TRBJ2-3	TRBD1	TGTGCTAGTGGTTTGGTGCTACAGACAGGGGGCAAGGATACGCAGTATTTT	CASGLVLQTGGKDTQYF
TRBV6-2/TRBV6-3	few	TRBJ2-7	-	TGTGCCAGCAGTTACTCTAGTATCGCCGAGCAGTACTTC	CASSYSSIAEQYF
TRBV27	-	TRBJ1-5	TRBD1	TGTGCCAGCAGTTACGGGACAGGGGGTCAGCCCCAGCATTTT	CASSYGTGGQPQHF
TRBV4-2	-	TRBJ1-1	-	TGTGCCAGCAGCCAAGATCGGTTTCAGGGACACCCGAACACTGAAGCTTTCTTT	CASSQDRFQGHPNTEAFF
TRBV19	-	TRBJ2-1	-	TGTGCCAGTAGTGCCCGGGGCGGGGCCGGCTCCTACAATGAGCAGTTCTTC	CASSARGGAGSYNEQFF
TRBV18	-	TRBJ2-5	-	TGTGCCAGCTCAGGACAGTTGGGGCAAGAGACCCAGTACTTC	CASSGQLGQETQYF
TRBV25-1	-	TRBJ1-4	-	TGTGCCAGCAGTGGAAGGACAGACCTTGAAAAACTGTTTTTT	CASSGRTDLEKLFF
TRBV2	-	TRBJ1-6	-	TGTGCCAGCAGTCGCCGCGGGGCCTCAAGTGATTCACCCCTCCACTTT	CASSRRGASSDSPLHF
TRBV7-2	once	TRBJ1-2	TRBD1	TGTGCCAGCAGCCCCGACAGGGGGTATGGCTACACCTTC	CASSPDRGYGYTF
TRBV5-1	-	TRBJ2-3	-	TGCGCCAGCAGCTTGGTTGTCGGGACAGATACGCAGTATTTT	CASSLVVGTDTQYF
TRBV5-4	once	TRBJ2-1	TRBD1	TGTGCCAGCAGCCCCCGGGACAGGGGCAATGAGCAGTTCTTC	CASSPRDRGNEQFF
TRBV20-1	-	TRBJ2-1	TRBD2	TGCAGTGTCGAAGCGGGGAAGGAGTTCTTC	CSVEAGKEFF
TRBV5-1	once	TRBJ2-7	TRBD2	TGCGCCAGCAGCTTGGACGGCGGGAGGGCTCAAGAGCAGTACTTC	CASSLDGGRAQEQYF
TRBV30	once	TRBJ2-1	TRBD2	TGTGCCTGGAGCCACGGACTAGCGGGAGAACTCTCCTACAATGAGCAGTTCTTC	CAWSHGLAGELSYNEQFF
TRBV28	-	TRBJ1-5	TRBD1	TGTGCCAGCAGTGGGGACAGGCACAATCAGCCCCAGCATTTT	CASSGDRHNQPQHF